This TCR beta chain was identified during a study of T cells in women clearing cervical HPV infection. There are 15 residues in the CDR3. Germline trimming cut 5 bases from V and 0 bases from J; bases unmatched to any gene: 4. Per germline, CDR1 SGHTA and CDR2 FQGTGA. TCRdb keeps only in-frame clones here, not all; method: immunoSEQ multiplex PCR. In total, the table holds 40,000 or so clones. Remarks on this clone: The CDR3 end lies 3 residues beyond the end of the read and is filled in from the germline J gene.

The V and J genes are TRBV7-3 and TRBJ1-3; TRBD1 matches at 7 bases. The TCR was taken from a woman aged 18 to 75 with a cervical HPV16 infection that either progressed to CIN3+ or cleared (not recorded which). Material for sequencing was blood buffy coat. The chain's CDR3 is CASSPSGGSGNTIYF. Incomplete CDR3 DNA: TGTGCCAGCAGCCCCTCAGGGGGCTCTGGAAACACC.